These 32 T cell receptor beta chains share one sample of origin, sequenced in a study of blood T cell repertoires in COVID-19. The method was immunoSEQ multiplex PCR; TCRdb's version includes in-frame clones alone and lacks a portion of them. The data contain about 250,000 clones, around 89% of them singletons. The source material was PBMCs or T cells enriched from blood (not recorded which). The receptors derive from a woman aged 18-29 years who had recovered from COVID-19.

This clone is a singleton in its sample. V usage is TRBV7-8 and J usage is TRBJ2-3; D possibly corresponds to TRBD1 (7 bases). Trimming took 1 base from V and 5 from J, leaving 16 bases between them. The CDR3 spans 16 residues. The V gene's germline CDR1 is SGHVS and CDR2 FQNEAQ. CDR3 residues: CASSLEGGGSGDTQYF. CDR3 in DNA: TGTGCCAGCAGCTTAGAAGGAGGGGGCTCGGGAGATACGCAGTATTTT.

The chain uses TRBV11-2 and TRBJ1-2, with 7 bases that match TRBD1. Germline V gene lookup returns CDR1 SGHAT and CDR2 FQNNGV. The CDR3 is 15 residues long. The junction had 9 bases not matched to a gene; V was cut back by 8 bases and J by 0 bases. CDR3 sequence reads: CASRGMDRPNYGYTF. The DNA of the CDR3 is TGTGCCAGCCGCGGCATGGACAGGCCTAACTATGGCTACACCTTC.

This chain uses TRBV4-1 with TRBJ1-1; D is undetermined. V was clipped by 2 bases and J by 2 bases, with 18 bases between them. Germline V gene data show CDR1 as MGHRA and CDR2 as YSYEKL. The CDR3 spans 17 residues. DNA of the CDR3: TGCGCCAGCAGCCAACCAACCCCGACGGAGGGAAACACTGAAGCTTTCTTT. It codes for CASSQPTPTEGNTEAFF.

This chain joins TRBV6-5 and TRBJ1-2; maybe TRBD1 (5 bases). Trimming took off 2 bases at V and 5 bases at J, with 15 bases between the two ends. Germline CDR1 is MNHEY and CDR2 is SVGAGI. The CDR3 spans 15 residues. The CDR3 loop reads CASSYSATRGYGYTF. The CDR3 region has the DNA TGTGCCAGCAGTTACAGCGCCACGCGGGGGTATGGCTACACCTTC.

This chain uses TRBV15 with TRBJ2-7; TRBD2 agrees at 7 bases. This CDR3 contains 15 residues. The V segment lost 1 base and the J segment 7 bases; nucleotides outside the gene matches: 10. The germline gives CDR1 LNHNV, CDR2 YYDKDF (reference sequence). The CDR3 reads CATSRGGIRAGEQYF. CDR3 DNA: TGTGCCACCAGCAGAGGAGGGATTCGAGCGGGAGAGCAGTACTTC.

In this sample, this clone turned up once. The chain employs TRBV7-9 and TRBJ1-2, with D hard to call. Germline CDR1 is SEHNR and CDR2 is FQNEAQ (reference sequence). The CDR3 has 13 residues. Trimming shortened V by 2 bases and J by 7 bases, and 11 bases separated the two germline ends. The CDR3 DNA reads TGTGCCAGCAGCTTAAACCCGGCGGCTGGCTACACCTTC. Translating gives CASSLNPAAGYTF.

The chain is built from TRBV10-1 and TRBJ2-4; D not resolved. The CDR3 covers 17 residues. Trimming left V 3 bases short and J 1 base short, with 16 bases between. Per germline, CDR1 WNHNN and CDR2 SYGVQD (reference sequence). DNA of the CDR3: TGCGCCAGCAGTGAAAAAACTACACCTTCTGCCAAAAACATTCAGTACTTC. This sequence encodes CASSEKTTPSAKNIQYF.

The chain employs TRBV4-1 and TRBJ1-3; a possible D gene is TRBD1 (6 bases). The V end lost 4 bases, the J end lost 4 bases, and 14 bases lay between the germline ends. This CDR3 has 15 amino acids. Germline V lookup: CDR1 MGHRA, CDR2 YSYEKL. CDR3 nucleotide sequence: TGCGCCAGCAGCCTTCAACAGGGTGACGGAAACACCATATATTTT. As protein: CASSLQQGDGNTIYF.

V gene TRBV15 combines with J gene TRBJ2-1; 8 bases align to TRBD2. Looked up from germline, CDR1 is LNHNV and CDR2 is YYDKDF (reference sequence). The CDR3 spans 16 residues. The V and J ends lost 2 bases and 8 bases, in that order; junction bases with no gene match: 11. The chain's CDR3 is CATSRSPGTRVDEQFF. The CDR3 nucleotides are TGTGCCACCAGCAGATCCCCCGGGACTAGGGTCGATGAGCAGTTCTTC.

CDR3 protein: CASSQAGLGSPLHF. The CDR3 coding sequence is TGCGCCAGCAGCCAAGCGGGGTTGGGTTCACCCCTCCACTTT. The rearrangement joins TRBV4-1 to TRBJ1-6; D remains ambiguous. This CDR3 is 14 amino acids long. Germline-derived CDR1 and CDR2 are MGHRA and YSYEKL. Trimming cost V 1 base and J 9 bases, with 10 bases left between them.

The CDR3 is CASSQDLRVRVTEAFF. CDR3 in DNA: TGTGCCAGCAGCCAAGATCTAAGGGTGCGGGTCACTGAAGCTTTCTTT. The rearrangement links TRBV4-2 to TRBJ1-1; D not certain. V shed 0 bases and J shed 4 bases, with 15 bases lying between them. Germline CDR1 reads LGHNA; CDR2 reads YNFKEQ. The CDR3 is 16 residues long.

V usage is TRBV5-6 and J usage is TRBJ2-7, with unresolved D. CDR1 and CDR2 from the germline V gene are SGHDT and YYEEEE. The V end lost 2 bases, the J end lost 4 bases, and 13 bases lay between the germline ends. This CDR3 is 14 amino acids long. CDR3 nucleotide sequence: TGTGCCAGCAGCTTTCGATTATTGAGGTACGAGCAGTACTTC. Amino acids: CASSFRLLRYEQYF.

This clone was seen a handful of times. The chain carries TRBV30 and TRBJ1-1; D is possibly TRBD1 (5 bases). V was trimmed by 5 bases and J by 0 bases, leaving 13 bases between them. The germline V gene has CDR1 GTSNPN and CDR2 SVGIG (reference sequence). This CDR3 spans 14 amino acids. For the CDR3, the DNA is TGTGCCTGGCGCCCGCGACAGATGAACACTGAAGCTTTCTTT. Translating gives CAWRPRQMNTEAFF.

The chain is built from TRBV15 and TRBJ1-4, with 9 bases identical to TRBD1. Germline V gene data show CDR1 as LNHNV and CDR2 as YYDKDF (reference sequence). V gave up 1 base and J gave up 8 bases; unmatched junction bases: 8. The CDR3 is 16 amino acids. The chain's CDR3 is CATSRGEGTGREKLFF. The DNA of the CDR3 is TGTGCCACCAGCAGAGGGGAGGGGACAGGGCGAGAAAAACTGTTTTTT. Filled out from reference TRBV15 and TRBJ1-4, the complete variable domain reads DAMVIQNPRYQVTQFGKPVTLSCSQTLNHNVMYWYQQKSSQAPKLLFHYYDKDFNNEADTPDNFQSRRPNTSFCFLDIRSPGLGDTAMYLCATSRGEGTGREKLFFGSGTQLSVL.

The sample holds one count of this clone. This rearrangement joins TRBV28 to TRBJ1-5; D is unresolved. V gave up 5 bases and J gave up 0 bases, with 8 bases separating them. The CDR3 has 14 amino acids. Germline CDR1 MDHEN, CDR2 SYDVKM. The CDR3 nucleotides are TGTGCCAGCAGTGTACTTCCTAGCAATCAGCCCCAGCATTTT. It is translated as CASSVLPSNQPQHF. Complete variable domain (other parts from reference TRBV28 and TRBJ1-5): DVKVTQSSRYLVKRTGEKVFLECVQDMDHENMFWYRQDPGLGLRLIYFSYDVKMKEKGDIPEGYSVSREKKERFSLILESASTNQTSMYLCASSVLPSNQPQHFGDGTRLSIL.

This clone was counted a single time. An end of the junction differs from the germline gene, which may be a read error. The J gene is TRBJ2-7, the V gene TRBV7-7, with TRBD1 identical over 8 bases. The CDR3 runs to 13 residues. Germline CDR1 and CDR2: SSHAT and FNYEAQ (reference sequence). The CDR3 coding sequence is TGTGCTAGCAGCTCGGACAGGGACGCCGAGCAGTACTTC. Amino acids: CASSSDRDAEQYF. The whole variable domain, filled in from reference TRBV7-7 and TRBJ2-7, reads GAGVSQSPRYKVTKRGQDVTLRCDPISSHATLYWYQQALGQGPEFLTYFNYEAQPDKSGLPSDRFSAERPEGSISTLTIQRTEQRDSAMYRCASSSDRDAEQYFGPGTRLTVT.

The rearrangement joins TRBV28 to TRBJ1-3; D not certain. This CDR3 has 15 residues. CDR1 is MDHEN and CDR2 is SYDVKM in the germline V gene. The V end was cut by 5 bases, the J end by 2 bases, with 13 bases between. The CDR3, as DNA: TGTGCCAGCAGTCCGGCTAGGAATCCTGGAAACACCATATATTTT. As protein: CASSPARNPGNTIYF.

The chain is built from TRBV2 and TRBJ1-2; 7 positions agree with TRBD1. Losses at the gene ends were 7 bases for V and 1 base for J; bases not matched to a gene: 6. CDR1 SNHLY and CDR2 FYNNEI come from the germline V gene. The CDR3 spans 14 residues. CDR3 sequence: CASIEGARNYGYTF. The CDR3 nucleotides are TGTGCCAGCATAGAGGGGGCACGTAACTATGGCTACACCTTC.

The chain carries TRBV10-1 and TRBJ2-7; 12 nucleotides agree with TRBD2. In germline, CDR1 is WNHNN, CDR2 SYGVQD (reference sequence). The trim removed 4 bases at V and 7 bases at J, leaving 5 bases unmatched. The CDR3 has 14 amino acids. The CDR3 bases are TGCGCCAGCAGTGGACTAGCGGGGGTCGGGGAGCAGTACTTC. As protein: CASSGLAGVGEQYF.

The rearrangement links TRBV12-3 or TRBV12-4 to TRBJ1-2; D uncertain. CDR3 size: 11 residues. V was trimmed by 7 bases and J by 4 bases, leaving 7 bases between them. The CDR3 region is CASTTTYGYTF. CDR3 nucleotides: TGTGCCAGCACTACTACCTATGGCTACACCTTC.

This chain connects TRBV28 to TRBJ2-1, with D uncertain. In germline, CDR1 is MDHEN, CDR2 SYDVKM. Between the trimmed V and J ends, which lost 4 bases and 7 bases, there was a span of 5 bases. This CDR3 has 11 amino acids. CDR3 nucleotide sequence: TGTGCCAGCAGTTCCCAGAATGAGCAGTTCTTC. Protein: CASSSQNEQFF.

V usage is TRBV7-2 and J usage is TRBJ1-6; 9 nucleotides line up with TRBD1. The CDR3 length is 14 residues. V was clipped by 7 bases and J by 10 bases; unmatched bases: 8. Germline V gene data show CDR1 as SGHTA and CDR2 as FQGNSA. As DNA, the CDR3 is TGTGCCAGCAAAACGGACAGGGGCGCGTCACCCCTCCACTTT. Its translation: CASKTDRGASPLHF.

The chain combines TRBV5-5 with TRBJ2-5; 11 bases fit TRBD2. The J segment lost 4 bases and the V segment lost 4 bases, leaving 12 bases of the junction unmatched. The V gene's germline CDR1 is SGHKS and CDR2 YYEKEE (reference sequence). The CDR3 is 17 amino acids. As DNA, the CDR3 is TGTGCCAGCAGCCCGGGACTAGCGGACCCGGTGAGAGAGACCCAGTACTTC. This sequence encodes CASSPGLADPVRETQYF.

The V call is TRBV12-3 or TRBV12-4, the J call TRBJ1-1; the match to TRBD1 covers 12 bases. Germline trimming cut 5 bases from V and 9 bases from J; bases unmatched to any gene: 4. The CDR3 length is 13 residues. The CDR3: CASSTGQGAKAFF. The DNA of the CDR3 is TGTGCCAGCAGTACGGGACAGGGGGCAAAAGCTTTCTTT.

The chain couples TRBV6-2 or TRBV6-3 to TRBJ1-5; TRBD1 is a possible D gene (6 bases). Germline V gene lookup returns CDR1 MNHEY and CDR2 SVGEGT. The CDR3 loop spans 14 amino acids. V shed 6 bases and J shed 2 bases, with 11 bases lying between them. This CDR3 is CASSNRVGNQPQHF. In nucleotides, the CDR3 is TGTGCCAGCAGCAACAGGGTGGGCAATCAGCCCCAGCATTTT.

This rearrangement joins TRBV4-1 to TRBJ1-4; no firm D call. The CDR3 covers 15 residues. CDR1 is MGHRA, CDR2 YSYEKL, per germline. V was cut by 6 bases and J by 8 bases, with 19 bases left in between. CDR3 sequence: CASRPGPGSSEKLFF. The CDR3 nucleotides are TGCGCCAGCAGGCCCGGACCCGGGAGTTCGGAAAAACTGTTTTTT.

The sample holds one count of this clone. The chain employs TRBV6-6 and TRBJ1-5; 8 bases line up with TRBD1. The CDR3 is 15 residues long. The V and J ends lost 5 bases and 5 bases, in that order; junction bases with no gene match: 8. Germline CDR1 reads MNHNY; CDR2 reads SVGAGI (reference sequence). The CDR3 nucleotides read TGTGCCAGCAGTCGACAGGGGCTATGGCATCAGCCCCAGCATTTT. Residues: CASSRQGLWHQPQHF.

The genes are TRBV6-5 and TRBJ1-4; the match to TRBD1 covers 7 bases. Per the germline V gene, CDR1 is MNHEY and CDR2 is SVGAGI. J gave up 5 bases and V 7 bases, and 7 bases lay outside the gene matches. This CDR3 is built from 14 residues. CDR3 region: CASIPDRANEKLFF. Written as DNA, the CDR3 is TGTGCCAGCATTCCCGACAGGGCAAATGAAAAACTGTTTTTT.

Here the CDR3 DNA reads TGCGCCAGCAGCCCTCTTAGCGAGAACACCGGGGAGCTGTTTTTT. Residues: CASSPLSENTGELFF. The chain joins TRBV5-1 to TRBJ2-2; D is perhaps TRBD2 (5 bases). V lost 4 bases and J 1 base, leaving 11 bases between the germline ends. Germline CDR1 and CDR2: SGHRS and YFSETQ. The CDR3 has 15 residues.

The V call is TRBV5-1, the J call TRBJ1-4; D uncertain. The CDR3 totals 13 residues. CDR1 is SGHRS, CDR2 YFSETQ, per germline. V was pared by 1 base and J by 7 bases, with 8 bases between. The CDR3 sequence: CASSLTSSEKLFF. CDR3 coding DNA: TGCGCCAGCAGCTTGACCTCGAGTGAAAAACTGTTTTTT. Full variable domain (outside the CDR3, taken from reference TRBV5-1 and TRBJ1-4): KAGVTQTPRYLIKTRGQQVTLSCSPISGHRSVSWYQQTPGQGLQFLFEYFSETQRNKGNFPGRFSGRQFSNSRSEMNVSTLELGDSALYLCASSLTSSEKLFFGSGTQLSVL.

V and J are TRBV2 and TRBJ1-1; 7 bases line up with TRBD1. CDR3 length equals 14 residues. Trimming at V came to 6 bases and at J to 4 bases, leaving 8 bases not matched to a gene. The germline gives CDR1 SNHLY, CDR2 FYNNEI. The CDR3 nucleotides are TGTGCCAGCAGAAGTACAGGGGTGAGCACTGAAGCTTTCTTT. This gives the protein CASRSTGVSTEAFF.

CDR3 loop: CASSLLTSRYNEQFF. CDR3 nucleotide sequence: TGCGCCAGCAGCTTGCTTACCTCTAGGTACAATGAGCAGTTCTTC. V usage is TRBV5-1 and J usage is TRBJ2-1; D not certain. The CDR3 spans 15 residues. In germline, CDR1 is SGHRS, CDR2 YFSETQ. V lost 1 base, J lost 4 bases, and 12 bases lay in between. Based on the CDR3 plus reference TRBV5-1 and TRBJ2-1, the full variable domain is KAGVTQTPRYLIKTRGQQVTLSCSPISGHRSVSWYQQTPGQGLQFLFEYFSETQRNKGNFPGRFSGRQFSNSRSEMNVSTLELGDSALYLCASSLLTSRYNEQFFGPGTRLTVL.